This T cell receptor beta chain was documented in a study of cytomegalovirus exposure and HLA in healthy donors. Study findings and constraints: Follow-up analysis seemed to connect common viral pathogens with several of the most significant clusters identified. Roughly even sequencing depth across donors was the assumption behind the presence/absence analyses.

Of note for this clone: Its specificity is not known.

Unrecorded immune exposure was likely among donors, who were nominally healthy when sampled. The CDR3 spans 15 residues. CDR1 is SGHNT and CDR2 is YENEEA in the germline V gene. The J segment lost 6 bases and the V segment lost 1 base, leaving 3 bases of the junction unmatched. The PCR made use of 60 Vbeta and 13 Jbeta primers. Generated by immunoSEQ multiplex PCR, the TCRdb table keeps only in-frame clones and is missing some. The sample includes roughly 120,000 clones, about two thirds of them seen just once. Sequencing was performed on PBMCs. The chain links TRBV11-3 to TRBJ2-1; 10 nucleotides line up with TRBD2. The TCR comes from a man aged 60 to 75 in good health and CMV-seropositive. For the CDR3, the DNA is TGTGCCAGCAGCTTAGCCAGCGGGGGGGCCAATGAGCAGTTCTTC. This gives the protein CASSLASGGANEQFF.